The present T cell receptor (beta chain) was sequenced within a study of blood T cells in healthy people across ages. This clonotype was seen only a few times. The second PCR ran about 6 to 12 cycles with a sample-barcoded 5' primer and J-beta primers. MiXCR, run by TCRdb on the 5' RACE reads, gives a single entry per CDR3 protein. The table has 1.5 million to 2 million distinct CDR3 sequences, about 35% seen once. Germline V gene data show CDR1 as MGHRA and CDR2 as YSYEKL. The V and J ends lost 3 bases and 4 bases respectively, with 13 bases between them. The CDR3 length is 15 residues. The sample taken for sequencing was blood. The TCR was taken from a woman under 40 in good health. The J gene is TRBJ1-5, the V gene TRBV4-1; possible D gene TRBD1, 5 bases. CDR3 coding DNA: TGCGCCAGCAGCCACCTCCTAGGGGTAAATCAGCCCCAGCATTTT. Translating it yields CASSHLLGVNQPQHF.